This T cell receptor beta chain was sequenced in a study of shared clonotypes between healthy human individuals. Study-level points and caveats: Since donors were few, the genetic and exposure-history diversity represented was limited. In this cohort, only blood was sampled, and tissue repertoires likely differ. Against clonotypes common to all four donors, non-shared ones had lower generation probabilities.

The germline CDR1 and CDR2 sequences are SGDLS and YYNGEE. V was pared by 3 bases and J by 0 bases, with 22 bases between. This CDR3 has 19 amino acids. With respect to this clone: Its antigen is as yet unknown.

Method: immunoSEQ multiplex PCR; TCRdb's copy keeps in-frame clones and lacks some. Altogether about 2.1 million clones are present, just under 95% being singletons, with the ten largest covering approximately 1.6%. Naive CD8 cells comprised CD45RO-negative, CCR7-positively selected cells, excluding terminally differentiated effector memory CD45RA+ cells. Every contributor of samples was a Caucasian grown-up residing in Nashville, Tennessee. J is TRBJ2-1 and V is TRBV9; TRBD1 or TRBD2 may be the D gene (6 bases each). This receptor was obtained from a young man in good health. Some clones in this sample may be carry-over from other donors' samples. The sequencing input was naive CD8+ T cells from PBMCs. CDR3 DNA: TGTGCCAGCAGCGATCGGGCGGGACACCAACCTCCCTCCTACAATGAGCAGTTCTTC. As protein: CASSDRAGHQPPSYNEQFF. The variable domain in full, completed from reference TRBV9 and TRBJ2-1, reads DSGVTQTPKHLITATGQRVTLRCSPRSGDLSVYWYQQSLDQGLQFLIQYYNGEERAKGNILERFSAQQFPDLHSELNLSSLELGDSALYFCASSDRAGHQPPSYNEQFFGPGTRLTVL.